This TCR beta chain was sequenced for a study of blood T cell repertoires in COVID-19. In the study overall: Whether acute or convalescent, the COVID-19 samples came from the United States, Italy and Spain. T cells, B-cell-depleted T cells, or PBMCs supplied cDNA or gDNA.

In the authors' methods: Amplification from reference gene primers served as the basis for estimated nucleated cell counts. Method: immunoSEQ multiplex PCR; TCRdb's copy keeps in-frame clones and lacks some. The V and J calls and clone size come from that table; D and trimming were worked out from the DNA. The data show some 41,000 clones, nearly 90% seen once. CDR3 length equals 13 residues. Germline CDR1 is SGHAT and CDR2 is FQNNGV. Trimming left V 1 base short and J 0 bases short, with 3 bases between. The chain links TRBV11-2 to TRBJ2-5; no clear D gene. The specimen was peripheral blood. This TCR was sampled from a man between 70 and 80 years old with active COVID-19. The CDR3, as DNA: TGTGCCAGCAGCTTAGCAAACCAAGAGACCCAGTACTTC. Residues: CASSLANQETQYF. Combining the CDR3 with reference TRBV11-2 and TRBJ2-5 gives the whole variable domain EAGVAQSPRYKIIEKRQSVAFWCNPISGHATLYWYQQILGQGPKLLIQFQNNGVVDDSQLPKDRFSAERLKGVDSTLKIQPAKLEDSAVYLCASSLANQETQYFGPGTRLLVL.